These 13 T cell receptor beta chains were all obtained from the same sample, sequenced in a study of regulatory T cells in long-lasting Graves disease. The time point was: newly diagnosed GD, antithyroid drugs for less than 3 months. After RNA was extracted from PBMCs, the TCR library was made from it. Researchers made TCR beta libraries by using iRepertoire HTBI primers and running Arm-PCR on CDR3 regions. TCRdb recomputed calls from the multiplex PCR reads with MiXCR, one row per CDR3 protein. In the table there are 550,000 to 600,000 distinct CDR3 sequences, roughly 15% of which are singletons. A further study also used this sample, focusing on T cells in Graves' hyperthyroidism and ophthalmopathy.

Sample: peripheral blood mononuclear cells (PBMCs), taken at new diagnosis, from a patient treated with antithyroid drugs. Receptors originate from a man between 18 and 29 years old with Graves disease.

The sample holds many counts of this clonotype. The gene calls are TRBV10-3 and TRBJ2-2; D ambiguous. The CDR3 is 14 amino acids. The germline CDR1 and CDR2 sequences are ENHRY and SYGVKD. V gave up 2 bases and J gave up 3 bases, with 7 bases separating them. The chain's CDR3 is CAISEGGDTGELFF. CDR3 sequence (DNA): TGTGCCATCAGTGAGGGCGGCGACACCGGGGAGCTGTTTTTT.

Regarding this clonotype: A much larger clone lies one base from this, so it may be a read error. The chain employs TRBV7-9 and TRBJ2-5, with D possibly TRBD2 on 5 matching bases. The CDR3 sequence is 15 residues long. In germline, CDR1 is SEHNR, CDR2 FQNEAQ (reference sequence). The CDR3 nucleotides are TGTACCAGCAGCTTAGCGCAAAGGGTACAAGAGACCCAGTACTTC. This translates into CTSSLAQRVQETQYF. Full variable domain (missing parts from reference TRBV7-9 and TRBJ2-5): DTGVSQNPRHKITKRGQNVTFRCDPISEHNRLYWYRQTLGQGPEFLTYFQNEAQLEKSRLLSDRFSAERPKGSFSTLEIQRTEQGDSAMYLCTSSLAQRVQETQYFGPGTRLLVL.

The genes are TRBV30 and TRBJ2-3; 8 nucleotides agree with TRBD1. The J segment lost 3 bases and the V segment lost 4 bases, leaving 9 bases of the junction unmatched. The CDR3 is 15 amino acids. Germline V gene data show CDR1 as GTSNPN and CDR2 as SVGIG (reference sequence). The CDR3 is CAWTQRDRRTDTQYF. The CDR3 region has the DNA TGTGCCTGGACCCAACGGGACAGGAGAACAGATACGCAGTATTTT. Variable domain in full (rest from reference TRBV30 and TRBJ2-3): SQTIHQWPATLVQPVGSPLSLECTVEGTSNPNLYWYRQAAGRGLQLLFYSVGIGQISSEVPQNLSASRPQDRQFILSSKKLLLSDSGFYLCAWTQRDRRTDTQYFGPGTRLTVL.

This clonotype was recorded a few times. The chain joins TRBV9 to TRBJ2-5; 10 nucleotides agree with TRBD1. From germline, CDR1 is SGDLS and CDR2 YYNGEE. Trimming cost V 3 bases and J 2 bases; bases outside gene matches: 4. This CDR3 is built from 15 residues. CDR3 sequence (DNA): TGTGCCAGCAGCGCGGGACAGGGGCAGCAAGAGACCCAGTACTTC. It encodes CASSAGQGQQETQYF.

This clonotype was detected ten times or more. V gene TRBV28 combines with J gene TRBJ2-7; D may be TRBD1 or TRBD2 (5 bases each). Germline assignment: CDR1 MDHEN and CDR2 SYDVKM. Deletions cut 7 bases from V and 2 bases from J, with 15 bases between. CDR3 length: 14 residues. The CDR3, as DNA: TGTGCCAGCATCACCGAGGGGCACCCCTACGAGCAGTACTTC. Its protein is CASITEGHPYEQYF.

This chain's CDR3 is CAWSTGGSYNEQFF. The CDR3 DNA reads as TGTGCCTGGAGTACAGGGGGCTCCTACAATGAGCAGTTCTTC. The chain uses TRBV30 and TRBJ2-1, with TRBD1 matching over 8 bases. This CDR3 region has 14 residues. Germline assignment: CDR1 GTSNPN and CDR2 SVGIG (reference sequence). V dropped 2 bases and J dropped 0; count of bases not matched to a gene: 0.

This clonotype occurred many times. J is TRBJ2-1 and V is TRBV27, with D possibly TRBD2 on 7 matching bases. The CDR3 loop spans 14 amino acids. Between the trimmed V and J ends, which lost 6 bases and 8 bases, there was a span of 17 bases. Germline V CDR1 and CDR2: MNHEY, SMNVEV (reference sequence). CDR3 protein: CASRPRGGRDEQFF. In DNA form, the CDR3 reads TGTGCCAGCAGGCCTAGGGGGGGACGGGATGAGCAGTTCTTC.

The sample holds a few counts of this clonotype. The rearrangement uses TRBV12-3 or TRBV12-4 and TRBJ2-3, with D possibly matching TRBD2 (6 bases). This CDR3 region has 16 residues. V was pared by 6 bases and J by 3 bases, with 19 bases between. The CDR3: CASSSSERRETDTQYF. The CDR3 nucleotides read TGTGCCAGCAGCTCCTCGGAACGCCGGGAGACAGATACGCAGTATTTT.

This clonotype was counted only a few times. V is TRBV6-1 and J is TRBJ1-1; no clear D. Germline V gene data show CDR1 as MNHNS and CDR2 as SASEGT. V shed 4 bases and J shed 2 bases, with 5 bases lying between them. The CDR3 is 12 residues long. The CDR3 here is CASSGYNTEAFF. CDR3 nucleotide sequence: TGTGCCAGCAGTGGGTATAACACTGAAGCTTTCTTT.

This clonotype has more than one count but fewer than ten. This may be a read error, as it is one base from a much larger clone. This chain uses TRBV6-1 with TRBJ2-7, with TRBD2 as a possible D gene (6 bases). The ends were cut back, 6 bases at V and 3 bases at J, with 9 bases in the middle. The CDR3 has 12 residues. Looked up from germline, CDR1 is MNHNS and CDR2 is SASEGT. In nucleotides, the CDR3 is TGTGCCAGCAGGCGGGACGGCTACGAGCAGTACTTC. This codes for CASRRDGYEQYF.

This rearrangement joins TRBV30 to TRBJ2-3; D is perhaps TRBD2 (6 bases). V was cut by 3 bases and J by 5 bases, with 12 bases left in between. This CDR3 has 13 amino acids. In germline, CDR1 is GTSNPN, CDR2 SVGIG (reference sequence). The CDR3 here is CAWSGNGGDTQYF. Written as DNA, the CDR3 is TGTGCCTGGAGCGGAAACGGGGGAGATACGCAGTATTTT.

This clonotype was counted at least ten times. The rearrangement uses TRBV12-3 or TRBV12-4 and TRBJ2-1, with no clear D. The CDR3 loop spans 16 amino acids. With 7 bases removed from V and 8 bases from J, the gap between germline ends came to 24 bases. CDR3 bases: TGTGCCAGCATGACCTCTACGGGCCCGGCCGGTGATGAGCAGTTCTTC. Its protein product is CASMTSTGPAGDEQFF.

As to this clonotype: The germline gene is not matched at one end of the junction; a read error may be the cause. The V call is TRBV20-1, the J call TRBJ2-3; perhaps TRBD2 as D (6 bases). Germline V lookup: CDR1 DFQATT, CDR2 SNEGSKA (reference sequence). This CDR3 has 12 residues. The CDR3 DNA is TGCAGCGCTAGACTAGGGGCAGGTACGCAGTATTTT. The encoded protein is CSARLGAGTQYF.